This T cell receptor beta chain was sequenced during a study of T cells in Graves' hyperthyroidism and ophthalmopathy (dated by TCRdb to the late 2010s). Broadly, across the study: Peripheral blood samples were taken at initial diagnosis, before any treatment was given. TCR V-J signatures able to tell the groups apart were searched for in a discovery cohort of more than 90 patients, of whom approximately 40 had Graves' ophthalmopathy and roughly 57 had stable Graves' hyperthyroidism. Prospective prediction of ophthalmopathy was tested in an independent validation cohort consisting of roughly 20 hyperthyroidism patients and around 16 patients who later progressed to ophthalmopathy. The roughly 90 discovery patients were divided at random into training and test sets in a 7:3 ratio. In several Graves' hyperthyroidism patients, the study also compared T-cell repertoires from thyroid tissue with T-cell repertoires from blood. Following sampling, methimazole starting at 30 mg daily was given to hyperthyroidism patients, and high-dose intravenous methylprednisolone was given to ophthalmopathy patients. TCR Vbeta CDR3 sequencing of some 140 peripheral blood samples (over 40 ophthalmopathy, under 80 hyperthyroidism and roughly 17 progressor patients) is reported in the paper.

This clonotype has ten or more counts. Its antigen is not yet known. No qualities accompany the bases; no much larger clone lies one base away. On the study overall, not on this receptor specifically: In validation, progression to ophthalmopathy was predicted by the model with 70.59% sensitivity and 72% to 85% specificity, a median of approximately 7.1 months before onset. A 13 V-J signature model separated ophthalmopathy from stable hyperthyroidism, with over 85% sensitivity and 81.08% specificity in cross-validation and 80%/75% in testing. No statistical method was used to set the sample size in advance, and investigators knew the group allocation. Most expanded thyroid clonotypes (frequency above 0.001) were also detected in blood, a finding suggesting that blood repertoires may reflect thyroid immune responses.

Counted from cysteine to phenylalanine, this CDR3 has 15 amino acids. The only DNA kept is the CDR3, 45 bases in frame from the first base. CDR1 and CDR2 are read off the germline V gene (reference sequence) as LGHDT and YNNKEL. V is clipped by 2 bases and J by 4 bases, and the sequence between their germline boundaries is 11 bases long. The TCR beta CDR3 regions were amplified from RNA transcripts. The first round of RT-PCR for the TCR CDR3 was performed with the HTBI primer set and the Qiagen OneStep RT-PCR kit. The libraries were constructed in a second round of multiplex PCR and then size-selected and purified. Sequencing of the libraries was done on an Illumina HiSeq2000 using paired-end 100 bp reads. From the authors' description of their analysis: SOAPnuke was used to process the raw data, removing reads that contained adapters or uncalled bases, had a mean Phred below 15, or lacked an exact match to the constant primer or identifier. COPE v1.2.5 was used to merge the high-quality paired reads, and each unique nucleotide sequence was defined as a clonotype. MiTCR v1.1 was used to align the clonotypes against IMGT TRBV, TRBD and TRBJ reference segments. The analysis was restricted to V-J combinations with a frequency above 0.0001, which together covered about 99% of the repertoires. A TCS score was defined as the ratio of F50 (clonal expansion) to E x V (chaos), with BLOSUM62-based TCRdist applied between CDR3 peptides within each V-J. Welch's t-statistics and random forest reduced 500 to 650 V-J features to 10 to 15, which were used in a naive Bayes classifier (R e1071). In TCRdb, the public reads were trimmed at Q25 with fastp and aligned with MiXCR, with productive beta chains retained. A single entry per CDR3 protein holds the most common genes and DNA from its merged rows. The V and J calls were determined by TCRdb, not by the authors. This sample has some 580,000 distinct CDR3 sequences in its table, and roughly 16% of those were observed once. The ten largest account for 3% to 4% of the sample.

Moderately to severely active disease, a Clinical Activity Score of at least 3, a NOSPECS grade of at least 4, and a duration under 3 months were present in ophthalmopathy patients. Any patient with an uncontrolled infection, another autoimmune disease, pregnancy or lactation was excluded. Diagnoses relied on clinical symptoms, serum thyroxine and TRAb, thyroid ultrasound and orbital computed tomography. Ficoll-Paque density gradient centrifugation was used to isolate PBMCs from approximately 11 ml of fresh peripheral blood. Total RNA was extracted with Trizol reagent, and quality was checked on an Agilent 2100 Bioanalyzer.

The TCR was taken from a woman aged 40 to 50 with Graves' ophthalmopathy. Here the chain combines TRBV3-1 and TRBJ2-2; no D gene is confidently identified. What was sequenced was blood. The CDR3 corresponds to CASSQWASSTGELFF. The nucleotide sequence is given as TGTGCCAGCAGCCAATGGGCTAGTTCCACCGGGGAGCTGTTTTTT.